This T cell receptor (beta chain) was recovered during a study of control samples from healthy donors and cancer patients. The CDR3 covers 13 residues. Germline V gene sequence: CDR1 SNHLY, CDR2 FYNNEI. Sequencing was performed with immunoSEQ multiplex PCR; in TCRdb, only in-frame clones are kept and a portion is missing. The sample has 150,000 to 200,000 clones; 91% are singletons. This clone has just one count. The receptor was derived from a woman between 40 and 50 years old in good health. Material for sequencing was blood. The chain has TRBV2 and TRBJ2-7; either TRBD1 or TRBD2 may fit D (6 bases each). The CDR3 is CVSGGGTYVEQYF. In DNA form, the CDR3 reads TGTGTCTCAGGAGGGGGTACCTACGTCGAGCAGTACTTC.